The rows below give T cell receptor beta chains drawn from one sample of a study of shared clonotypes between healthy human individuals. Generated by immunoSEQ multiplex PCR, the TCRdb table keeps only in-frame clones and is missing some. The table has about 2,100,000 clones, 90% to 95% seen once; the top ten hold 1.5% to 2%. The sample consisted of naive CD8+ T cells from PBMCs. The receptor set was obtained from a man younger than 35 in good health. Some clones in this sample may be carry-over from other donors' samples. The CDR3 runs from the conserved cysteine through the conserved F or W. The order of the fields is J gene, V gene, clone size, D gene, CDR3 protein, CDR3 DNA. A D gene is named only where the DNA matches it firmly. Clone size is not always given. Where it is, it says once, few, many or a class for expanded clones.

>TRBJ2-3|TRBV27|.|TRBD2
CASSLSALAGLTDTQYF
TGTGCCAGCAGTTTATCGGCGCTAGCGGGTCTCACAGATACGCAGTATTTT
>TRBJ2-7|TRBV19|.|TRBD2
CASSIPPGGFGYEQYF
TGTGCCAGTAGTATACCCCCGGGGGGGTTTGGGTACGAGCAGTACTTC
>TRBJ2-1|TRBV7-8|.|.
CASSLVSNEQFF
TGTGCCAGCAGCTTAGTCTCAAATGAGCAGTTCTTC
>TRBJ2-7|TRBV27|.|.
CASSFGVTYEQYF
TGTGCCAGCAGTTTCGGCGTTACCTACGAGCAGTACTTC
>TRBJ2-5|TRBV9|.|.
CASSVWFGAGETQYF
TGTGCCAGCAGCGTATGGTTCGGGGCCGGGGAGACCCAGTACTTC
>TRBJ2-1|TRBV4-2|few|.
CASSPGTYNEQFF
TGTGCCAGCAGCCCCGGGACCTACAATGAGCAGTTCTTC
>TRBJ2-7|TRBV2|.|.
CASISDQSSYEQYF
TGTGCCAGCATCTCGGACCAGAGCTCCTACGAGCAGTACTTC
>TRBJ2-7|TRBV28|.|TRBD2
CASSTWGTSGREGHYEQYF
TGTGCCAGCAGTACGTGGGGGACTAGCGGGAGAGAGGGGCACTACGAGCAGTACTTC
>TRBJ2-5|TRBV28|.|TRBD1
CASSSRDRGPQETQYF
TGTGCCAGCAGTTCCCGGGACAGGGGACCCCAAGAGACCCAGTACTTC
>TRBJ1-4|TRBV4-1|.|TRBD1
CASSADRAADGKLFF
TGCGCCAGCAGCGCCGACAGGGCGGCCGATGGAAAACTGTTTTTT
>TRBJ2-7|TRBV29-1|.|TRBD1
CSVETVGQGPYEQYF
TGCAGCGTCGAAACGGTGGGACAGGGTCCCTACGAGCAGTACTTC
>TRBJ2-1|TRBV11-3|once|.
CASSLGLGVYNEQFF
TGTGCCAGCAGCTTAGGTCTAGGGGTCTACAATGAGCAGTTCTTC
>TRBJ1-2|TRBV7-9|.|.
CASSLVEEHYGYTF
TGTGCCAGCAGCTTAGTGGAGGAACACTATGGCTACACCTTC
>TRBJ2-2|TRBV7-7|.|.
CAIPPRRGGELFF
TGTGCCATCCCTCCCCGGCGTGGGGGGGAGCTGTTTTTT
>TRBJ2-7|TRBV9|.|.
CASSGRLGSHEQYF
TGTGCCAGCAGCGGACGACTAGGGTCCCACGAGCAGTACTTC
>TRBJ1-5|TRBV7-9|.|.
CASSTRSYQPQHF
TGTGCCAGCAGCACCAGAAGCTATCAGCCCCAGCATTTT
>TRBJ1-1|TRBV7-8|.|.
CASSRAGEEAFF
TGTGCCAGCAGCCGGGCGGGAGAAGAAGCTTTCTTT
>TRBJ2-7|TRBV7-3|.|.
CASSFGQNYEQYF
TGTGCCAGCAGCTTCGGACAGAACTACGAGCAGTACTTC
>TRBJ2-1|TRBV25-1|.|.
CASSGQHYNEQFF
TGTGCCAGCAGTGGACAACATTACAATGAGCAGTTCTTC
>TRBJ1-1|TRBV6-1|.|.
CASRLSRGAGTEVFF
TGTGCCAGCAGGCTCAGCAGGGGCGCTGGCACTGAAGTTTTCTTT
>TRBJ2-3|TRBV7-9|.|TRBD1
CASSRRDSSDTQYF
TGTGCCAGCAGCCGACGGGACAGTTCAGATACGCAGTATTTT
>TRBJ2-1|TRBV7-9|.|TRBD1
CASRTEGTGAYNEQFF
TGTGCCAGCAGAACCGAAGGGACAGGAGCTTACAATGAGCAGTTCTTC
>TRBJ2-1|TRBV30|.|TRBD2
CAWSPPSGSLNEQFF
TGTGCCTGGAGCCCACCCAGCGGGAGCTTGAATGAGCAGTTCTTC
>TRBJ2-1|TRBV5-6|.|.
CASSLQDGLEQFF
TGTGCCAGCAGCTTGCAGGACGGTCTGGAGCAGTTCTTC
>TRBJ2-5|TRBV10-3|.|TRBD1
CAISESTRGRETQYF
TGTGCCATCAGTGAGTCGACGAGGGGGCGGGAGACCCAGTACTTC
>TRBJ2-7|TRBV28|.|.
CASSLLEGISSYEQYF
TGTGCCAGCAGTTTATTAGAGGGGATAAGCTCCTACGAGCAGTACTTC
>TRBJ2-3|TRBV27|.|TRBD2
CASSLLPASGSADTQYF
TGTGCCAGCAGTTTACTTCCCGCTAGCGGGAGCGCAGATACGCAGTATTTT
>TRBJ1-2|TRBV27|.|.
CASSPGRLVYGYTF
TGTGCCAGCAGCCCGGGGAGACTGGTTTATGGCTACACCTTC
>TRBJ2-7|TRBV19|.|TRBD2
CASSPLAGGNEQYF
TGTGCCAGTAGCCCCCTAGCGGGAGGCAACGAGCAGTACTTC
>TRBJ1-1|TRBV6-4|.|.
CAIYTGTPGEAFF
TGTGCCATCTATACCGGGACCCCCGGGGAAGCTTTCTTT
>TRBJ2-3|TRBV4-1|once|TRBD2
CASAPNSRLAGTDTQYF
TGCGCCAGCGCCCCCAATAGCAGGCTAGCGGGGACAGATACGCAGTATTTT
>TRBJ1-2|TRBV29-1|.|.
CSVEDLTIGQTYGYTF
TGCAGCGTTGAAGACCTGACGATTGGGCAGACCTATGGCTACACCTTC
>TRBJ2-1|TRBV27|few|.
CASRWRGVEFF
TGTGCCAGCCGCTGGAGGGGAGTGGAGTTCTTC
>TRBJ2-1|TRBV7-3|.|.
CASSLGDIFVYEQFF
TGTGCCAGCAGCTTAGGGGACATTTTTGTATATGAGCAGTTCTTC
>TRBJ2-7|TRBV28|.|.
CASSPSHEQYF
TGTGCCAGCAGTCCAAGTCACGAGCAGTACTTC
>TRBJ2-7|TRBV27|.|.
CASSPRGTISSYEQYF
TGTGCCAGCAGTCCAAGGGGGACTATCAGCTCCTACGAGCAGTACTTC
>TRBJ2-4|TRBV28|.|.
CASSLLGELKNIQYF
TGTGCCAGCAGTTTATTGGGGGAGCTCAAAAACATTCAGTACTTC
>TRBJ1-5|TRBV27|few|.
CASSTPGPREPQHF
TGTGCCAGCAGTACCCCGGGGCCGCGCGAGCCCCAGCATTTT
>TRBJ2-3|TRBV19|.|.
CASSPLASLGTDTQYF
TGTGCCAGTAGTCCCCTGGCTAGCCTGGGCACAGATACGCAGTATTTT
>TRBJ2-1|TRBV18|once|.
CASSPSIPGYNEQFF
TGTGCCAGCTCACCATCCATACCGGGGTACAATGAGCAGTTCTTC
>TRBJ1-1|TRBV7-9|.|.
CASSPSAGNTEAFF
TGTGCCAGCAGCCCCTCGGCGGGGAACACTGAAGCTTTCTTT
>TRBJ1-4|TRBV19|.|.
CASSIVRSGPEKLFF
TGTGCCAGTAGTATAGTTAGGTCGGGCCCAGAAAAACTGTTTTTT
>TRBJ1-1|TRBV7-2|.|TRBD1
CASSARQGRNTEAFF
TGTGCCAGCAGCGCCCGACAGGGAAGGAACACTGAAGCTTTCTTT
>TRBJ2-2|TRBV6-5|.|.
CASSLVGRPNTGELFF
TGTGCCAGCAGTTTAGTGGGGCGACCCAACACCGGGGAGCTGTTTTTT
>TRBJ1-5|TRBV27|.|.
CASSSNEGSNQPQHF
TGTGCCAGCAGTAGTAACGAGGGAAGCAATCAGCCCCAGCATTTT
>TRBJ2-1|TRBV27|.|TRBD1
CASRSRDRGNYNEQFF
TGTGCCAGCAGATCCCGGGACAGGGGGAATTACAATGAGCAGTTCTTC